A single sample gave rise to the 4 T cell receptor beta chains below, sequenced in a study of cytomegalovirus exposure and HLA in healthy donors. With 60 Vbeta and 13 Jbeta primers, the PCR was carried out. Sequencing was performed with immunoSEQ multiplex PCR; in TCRdb, only in-frame clones are kept and a portion is missing. The data show about 130,000 clones, roughly 82% seen once. Sequencing was done on a sample of PBMCs. The receptor set was obtained from a woman aged 40 to 50 in good health and CMV-seropositive.

This clone occurred a few times. The V call is TRBV6-5, the J call TRBJ2-6, with 9 bases that match TRBD1. The CDR3 length is 15 residues. Germline lookup yields CDR1 MNHEY and CDR2 SVGAGI. V was clipped by 10 bases and J by 4 bases; unmatched bases: 8. The CDR3 DNA reads TGTGCCACCCAATCACAGGGGGCCGGGGCCAACGTCCTGACTTTC. This translates into CATQSQGAGANVLTF.

This rearrangement joins TRBV4-2 to TRBJ2-1; 12 bases agree with TRBD2. The V gene's germline CDR1 is LGHNA and CDR2 YNFKEQ. V lost 3 bases to trimming and J lost 8 bases; unmatched junction nucleotides: 14. This CDR3 is 18 amino acids long. The CDR3 here is CASSHLGVRLAGAHEQFF. CDR3 nucleotide sequence: TGTGCCAGCAGCCATTTAGGGGTCCGACTAGCGGGAGCCCATGAGCAGTTCTTC.

The chain links TRBV6-1 to TRBJ2-1; 9 nucleotides line up with TRBD2. V lost 4 bases, J lost 9 bases, and 10 bases stayed unmatched. The CDR3 runs 15 residues. Germline V gene lookup returns CDR1 MNHNS and CDR2 SASEGT. CDR3 sequence reads: CASSGGTSITTEQFF. The DNA of the CDR3 is TGTGCCAGCAGTGGGGGGACTAGCATTACTACTGAGCAGTTCTTC.

The table lists this clone with a count of one. The chain uses TRBV6-1 and TRBJ2-2; D possibly corresponds to TRBD1 (5 bases). V was clipped by 8 bases and J by 3 bases, with 13 bases between them. Germline CDR1 reads MNHNS; CDR2 reads SASEGT. There are 14 residues in the CDR3. CDR3 nucleotides: TGTGCCAGCCGTAGGGGCGCGGACACCGGGGAGCTGTTTTTT. Amino acids: CASRRGADTGELFF.